This T cell receptor (beta chain) is drawn from a study of blood T cell repertoires in COVID-19 (TCRdb year 2020). At the level of the whole study: Samples from collaborators originated in the United States, Italy and Spain and spanned both the acute and convalescent phases of COVID-19. Where available, HLA class I and class II types were obtained from metadata supplied by the sample provider rather than from assay-based typing. The samples were drawn from the first 160 participants of the ongoing ImmuneRACE study and from some 1,300 subjects provided by 6 global collaborators. The sample metadata nearly always contained a de-identified subject ID, COVID-19 status, age in years and sex. The dataset comprised deeply sampled blood TCRbeta repertoires from subjects exposed to, actively infected with, or recovered from COVID-19. A freely available public database, intended as a resource for researchers studying the immune response to SARS-CoV-2, is where the repertoires were released. The prospective study material was composed of cDNA or gDNA derived from T cells, B-cell-depleted T cells, or PBMCs. Findings and caveats that apply to the study as a whole: Clinical and demographic metadata were provided uncurated, with the amount varying by source and participant.

Worth noting for this clone: No antigen is known for it. Base qualities were left out, and no much larger clone turns up one base away.

Each collaborating institution followed its own protocols to collect whole blood in K2EDTA tubes. For TCRbeta analysis, collaborators shipped samples as frozen whole blood, isolated PBMCs, or DNA extracted from either of those sample types. TCRbeta CDR3 regions were amplified from genomic DNA by means of the immunoSEQ Assay, a bias-controlled multiplex PCR. In the authors' own workflow: The number of nucleated cells in each sample was estimated from the amplification of reference gene primers within the assay. To quantify the absolute abundance of each unique TCRbeta CDR3 rearrangement, sequence reads were collapsed and filtered. For each sample, productive Simpson clonality was calculated by taking the square root of Simpson's diversity index across productive rearrangements. In its TCRdb copy, this immuneACCESS table keeps in-frame sequences only and misses some clones. Where compared with another copy, unresolved V genes explain less than half of these, and the others have no known cause. Clonal size and the V and J genes are those of that table, whereas D and trimming came from the DNA. Present in this sample are about 160,000 clones, 87% of which were seen just once. The ten largest clones take up over 3.5% of the sample.

V and J are trimmed by 3 bases and 4 bases, and the gene matches miss 17 bases of the junction. CDR1 and CDR2 (GTSNPN, SVGIG) derive from the germline V gene (reference sequence). There are 18 amino acids in the CDR3, from cysteine to phenylalanine inclusive. Solely the CDR3 DNA is kept, with 54 bases framed from the first base. The sample consisted of peripheral blood. In this chain, TRBV30 is recombined with TRBJ1-2, with 10 bases in between that match TRBD1. This clonotype was obtained from a woman in her sixties or seventies with active or convalescent COVID-19. The CDR3 region reads CAWSNIRDRGFRGYGYTF. The nucleotide sequence is TGTGCCTGGAGCAACATCCGGGACAGGGGTTTTAGGGGCTATGGCTACACCTTC.